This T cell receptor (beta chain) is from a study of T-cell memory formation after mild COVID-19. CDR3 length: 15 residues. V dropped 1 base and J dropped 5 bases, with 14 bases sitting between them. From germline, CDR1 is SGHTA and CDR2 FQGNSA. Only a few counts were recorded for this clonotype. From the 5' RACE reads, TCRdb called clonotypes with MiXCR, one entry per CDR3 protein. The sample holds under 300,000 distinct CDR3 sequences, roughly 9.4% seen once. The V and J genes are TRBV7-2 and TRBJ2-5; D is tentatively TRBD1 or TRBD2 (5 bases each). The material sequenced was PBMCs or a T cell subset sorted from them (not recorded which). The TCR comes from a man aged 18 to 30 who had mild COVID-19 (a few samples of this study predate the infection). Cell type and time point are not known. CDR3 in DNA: TGTGCCAGCAGCTTAGGATGGGGGAGCTCGGAGACCCAGTACTTC. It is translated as CASSLGWGSSETQYF.